This entry concerns a single TCR beta chain. Its specificity is not known. This sample is drawn from a study of cytomegalovirus exposure and HLA in healthy donors. Study-level findings and limits: A few of the chains that were CMV-associated were confirmed in vitro to be specific for CMV antigens. A later analysis showed TCR association rates differing by HLA locus, peaking at DRB1 and lowest at HLA-C. In an earlier analysis, about 87% or about 30%: the productive usage of most TCR beta V segments. In a later analysis, a missense DCLRE1C variant was linked to TCR beta V- and J-gene trimming.

Both 60 Vbeta primers and 13 Jbeta primers went into the PCR. Profiled with immunoSEQ multiplex PCR; TCRdb holds only in-frame clones, not every one. The repertoire holds about 130,000 clones, with 75% to 85% as singletons. This CDR3 spans 13 amino acids. Germline values: CDR1 ENHRY, CDR2 SYGVKD. Trimming at V came to 8 bases and at J to 8 bases, leaving 8 bases not matched to a gene. Sequenced material: PBMCs. This TCR was sampled from a man younger than 40 in good health and CMV-seropositive. V and J are TRBV10-3 and TRBJ1-1, with 10 bases matching TRBD1. Written as DNA, the CDR3 is TGTGCCATCTCCGGGACAGGGGTCGGAGAAGCTTTCTTT. Translation gives CAISGTGVGEAFF.